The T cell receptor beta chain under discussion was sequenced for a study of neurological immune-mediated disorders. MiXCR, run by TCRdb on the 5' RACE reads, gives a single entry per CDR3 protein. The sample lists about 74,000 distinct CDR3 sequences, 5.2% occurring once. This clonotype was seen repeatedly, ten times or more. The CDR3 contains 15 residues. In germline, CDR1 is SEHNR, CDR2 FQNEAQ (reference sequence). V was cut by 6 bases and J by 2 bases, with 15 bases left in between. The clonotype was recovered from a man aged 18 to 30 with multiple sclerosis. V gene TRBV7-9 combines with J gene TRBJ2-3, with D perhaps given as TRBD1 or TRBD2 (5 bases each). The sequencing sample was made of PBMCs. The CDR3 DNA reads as TGTGCCAGCAGTTGGGACCGATTCTCCACAGATACGCAGTATTTT. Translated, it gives CASSWDRFSTDTQYF.